The 32 T cell receptor beta chains listed next were all sequenced from one sample in a study of glioma-infiltrating T cells. The iRepertoire nested amplicon-rescue multiplex PCR amplified TCR alpha and beta CDR3s from RNA. In TCRdb, the multiplex PCR reads were re-called with MiXCR into one record per CDR3 protein. The table shows 150,000 to 200,000 distinct CDR3 sequences, with around 45% occurring only once. Sample: glioma tissue, nonneoplastic brain tissue, or PBMCs (not recorded which). These receptors were collected from a human donor with low-grade glioma or glioblastoma, undergoing nonglioma brain surgery, or in good health (not recorded which).

Comment on this clonotype: It may be a read error: a sequence one base away is much more abundant. The chain is built from TRBV7-9 and TRBJ2-1, with TRBD1 as a possible D gene (5 bases). The end of the DNA is better explained by TRBJ2-7, so the J call may be wrong. The CDR3 consists of 15 residues. The germline gives CDR1 SEHNR, CDR2 FQNEAQ (reference sequence). The CDR3 DNA sequence: TGTGCCAGCAGCCCCCCAGGGAACCGTTACAATGAGCAGTACTTC. It specifies CASSPPGNRYNEQYF.

The rearrangement links TRBV5-1 to TRBJ1-1; D not resolved. The V end was cut by 3 bases, the J end by 1 base, with 10 bases between. CDR3 length: 14 amino acids. Germline V gene lookup returns CDR1 SGHRS and CDR2 YFSETQ. DNA for the CDR3: TGCGCCAGCAGCTCTCATGGTAAGAACACTGAAGCTTTCTTT. Amino acid sequence: CASSSHGKNTEAFF.

This clonotype has ten or more counts. The rearrangement uses TRBV20-1 and TRBJ2-3; D may be TRBD2 (6 bases). Germline V gene data show CDR1 as DFQATT and CDR2 as SNEGSKA (reference sequence). The ends were cut back, 5 bases at V and 0 bases at J, with 12 bases in the middle. This CDR3 is 14 amino acids long. In DNA, the CDR3 is TGCAGTGCTTCCTTGACTAGAAGCACAGATACGCAGTATTTT. It encodes CSASLTRSTDTQYF.

The chain combines TRBV29-1 with TRBJ1-4; no clear D. The length of the CDR3 is 13 residues. V lost 2 bases and J lost 8, with 12 bases in between. CDR1 and CDR2 from the germline V gene are SQVTM and ANQGSEA. In DNA form, the CDR3 reads TGCAGCGTTGAAAAAATTCAAGGGGAAAAACTGTTTTTT. It encodes CSVEKIQGEKLFF.

V is TRBV6-1 and J is TRBJ2-7; D possibly corresponds to TRBD1 (5 bases). The germline CDR1 and CDR2 sequences are MNHNS and SASEGT. V was shortened by 1 base and J by 2 bases, with 12 bases between the two germline ends. This CDR3 comprises 15 residues. The DNA for the CDR3 is TGTGCCAGCAGTGAAGGTTGGGCAGGGCCCTACGAGCAGTACTTC. It is translated as CASSEGWAGPYEQYF.

Worth noting for this clonotype: A much bigger clone sits one base away, suggesting this may be a read error. The chain employs TRBV2 and TRBJ1-6; D is perhaps TRBD1 (5 bases). The CDR3 runs to 13 residues. Germline-derived CDR1 and CDR2 are SNHLY and FYNNEI. The CDR3 sequence: CASSESGDSPVHF. CDR3 DNA sequence: TGTGCCAGCAGTGAGTCGGGGGATTCACCCGTCCACTTT.

This clonotype has a count of ten or more. The gene calls are TRBV3-1 and TRBJ2-3; D ambiguous. V was shortened by 1 base and J by 5 bases, with 4 bases between the two germline ends. CDR3 length equals 12 residues. Germline V gene lookup returns CDR1 LGHDT and CDR2 YNNKEL (reference sequence). This CDR3 is CASSQVEDTQYF. CDR3 in DNA: TGTGCCAGCAGCCAAGTGGAAGATACGCAGTATTTT.

With regard to this clonotype: The DNA is left out, because the CDR3 cannot be placed on it with certainty; the CDR3 is given as TCRdb lists it. The chain links TRBV6-1 to TRBJ2-1; the table's TRBD1 call for D was not verified on the DNA. CDR1 and CDR2 (germline): MNHNS, SASEGT. The CDR3 length equals 17 residues, ends included. CDR3 protein: CASKGSVGRGAYNEQLF.

This clonotype was detected only once. Because it lacks the conserved phenylalanine or tryptophan at the end, this CDR3 is likely a read error. The rearrangement links TRBV28 to TRBJ2-4, with D unclear. The length of the CDR3 is 14 residues. Deletions cut 3 bases from V and 0 bases from J, with 6 bases between. Per the germline V gene, CDR1 is MDHEN and CDR2 is SYDVKM. The CDR3 region is CASSLLLAKNIQYL. In DNA form, the CDR3 reads TGTGCCAGCAGTTTGTTGCTAGCCAAAAACATTCAGTACCTC.

This clonotype has a single count. Given a much more abundant clone one base away, this may be a read error. V gene TRBV28 combines with J gene TRBJ2-5; maybe TRBD2 (5 bases). V lost 6 bases, J lost 4 bases, and 18 bases lay in between. CDR3 length: 15 amino acids. The germline V gene has CDR1 MDHEN and CDR2 SYDVKM. CDR3: CASSAARGRRETQYF. CDR3 nucleotides: TGTGCCAGCAGCGCAGCTAGAGGGAGACGAGAGACCCAGTACTTC.

The DNA for the CDR3 is TGCGCCAGCAGCTTAAGGACAGGGCCCCTCTACGAGCAGTACTTC. Translation gives CASSLRTGPLYEQYF. The chain is built from TRBV5-1 and TRBJ2-7; 8 bases map to TRBD1. V lost 2 bases and J lost 3; bases outside the gene matches: 7. CDR1 and CDR2 from the germline V gene are SGHRS and YFSETQ. The CDR3 contains 15 residues.

Worth noting for this clonotype: This may be a read error, as it is one base from a much larger clone. The chain joins TRBV28 to TRBJ2-5, with D perhaps being TRBD1 or TRBD2 (5 bases each). Trimming left V 9 bases short and J 5 bases short, with 16 bases between. The CDR3 covers 13 residues. The germline gives CDR1 MDHEN, CDR2 SYDVKM. The CDR3 bases are TGTGCCAGAAGACGCACAGGACTGGAGACCCAGTACTTC. Translation gives CARRRTGLETQYF.

This clonotype was found a few times. The rearrangement joins TRBV12-3 or TRBV12-4 to TRBJ2-3; 9 nucleotides agree with TRBD1. V was pared by 3 bases and J by 4 bases, with 11 bases of the junction left unmatched. The CDR3 is made up of 17 amino acids. DNA of the CDR3: TGTGCCAGCAGTTTCATAAGGGGACAGGGTACATCAGATACGCAGTATTTT. It codes for CASSFIRGQGTSDTQYF.

Points on this clonotype: The junction and the germline gene differ at one end; a read error may be behind it. This chain links TRBV20-1 with TRBJ1-2; D is ambiguous. CDR1 is DFQATT, CDR2 SNEGSKA, per germline (reference sequence). The length of the CDR3 is 11 residues. The CDR3 nucleotides are TGCAGTGCTAGAGTGTGGTCTGGCTACATCTTC. This translates into CSARVWSGYIF.

Comments on this clonotype: A single base separates this from a much larger clone, so it may be a read error. The chain carries TRBV27 and TRBJ2-1, with 11 positions matching TRBD2. Trimming removed 7 bases from V and 0 bases from J; junction bases left unmatched: 17. The CDR3 contains 20 residues. Germline CDR1 is MNHEY and CDR2 is SMNVEV (reference sequence). CDR3: CASTSPQLAGVRGSYNEQFF. CDR3 bases: TGTGCCAGCACCTCACCCCAACTAGCGGGAGTTCGGGGCTCCTACAATGAGCAGTTCTTC.

CDR3 in DNA: TGTGCCAGCAGTAGGGGTCGGGACAATGAAAATTTCTTT. Translating gives CASSRGRDNENFF. This chain links TRBV6-1 with TRBJ1-1, with D perhaps TRBD1 (6 bases). The CDR3 totals 13 residues. The V and J ends lost 5 bases and 13 bases respectively, with 20 bases between them. Germline V lookup: CDR1 MNHNS, CDR2 SASEGT.

Of note for this clonotype: A much larger clone lies a single base off, so this may be a read error. V usage is TRBV28 and J usage is TRBJ2-2; no reliable D call. This CDR3 is 15 amino acids long. Trimming shortened V by 6 bases and J by 9 bases, and 20 bases separated the two germline ends. The germline gives CDR1 MDHEN, CDR2 SYDVKM. Here the CDR3 DNA reads TGTGCCAGCAGCCGAATCACTGGCGGCGGCTGGGAGCTGTTTTTT. Translation: CASSRITGGGWELFF.

On this clonotype: Since a much larger clone is just one base distant, this may be a read error. V is TRBV7-9 and J is TRBJ2-5, with 12 positions matching TRBD2. Germline CDR1 and CDR2: SEHNR and FQNEAQ (reference sequence). There are 15 residues in the CDR3. With 4 bases clipped from V and 6 bases from J, the junction kept 6 bases outside the gene matches. The CDR3 reads CASSSTSGSLQTQYF. DNA for the CDR3: TGTGCCAGCAGCTCGACTAGCGGGAGTTTGCAGACCCAGTACTTC.

Many counts were recorded for this clonotype. V usage is TRBV20-1 and J usage is TRBJ2-1; the D gene is possibly TRBD2 (5 bases). CDR3 size: 14 residues. V lost 5 bases to trimming and J lost 0 bases, with 11 bases between them. Germline assignment: CDR1 DFQATT and CDR2 SNEGSKA (reference sequence). DNA for the CDR3: TGCAGTGCTGTATCGGGATTCTCCTACAATGAGCAGTTCTTC. As protein: CSAVSGFSYNEQFF.

This clonotype appeared once. The chain uses TRBV3-1 and TRBJ1-5; perhaps TRBD1 as D (5 bases). The V end was cut by 3 bases, the J end by 2 bases, with 23 bases between. The CDR3 is 19 residues long. Germline V CDR1 and CDR2: LGHDT, YNNKEL (reference sequence). CDR3 bases: TGTGCCAGCAGCCAGGGACGGACCGAAGGACCCGTTGGCAATCAGCCCCAGCATTTT. Its protein product is CASSQGRTEGPVGNQPQHF.

The chain has TRBV2 and TRBJ2-7; 8 bases align to TRBD1. The CDR3 has 12 amino acids. Germline trimming cut 5 bases from V and 5 bases from J; bases unmatched to any gene: 2. CDR1 is SNHLY and CDR2 is FYNNEI in the germline V gene. The CDR3 spells CASSQGANEQYF. Written as DNA, the CDR3 is TGTGCCAGCAGTCAGGGGGCTAACGAGCAGTACTTC.

This clonotype was detected ten times or more. Here the CDR3 reads CASSEESVSSYEQYF. The CDR3, as DNA: TGTGCCAGCAGTGAAGAATCAGTTAGCTCCTACGAGCAGTACTTC. This chain joins TRBV6-1 and TRBJ2-7; D unresolved. Trimming removed 1 base from V and 0 bases from J, with 10 bases in between. The CDR3 is 15 residues long. CDR1 is MNHNS, CDR2 SASEGT, per germline.

This clonotype has a count of ten or more. This chain connects TRBV20-1 to TRBJ1-6, with TRBD1 matching 7 bases. CDR1 and CDR2 from the germline V gene are DFQATT and SNEGSKA (reference sequence). With 3 bases clipped from V and 8 bases from J, the junction kept 10 bases outside the gene matches. CDR3 length: 15 residues. The CDR3, as DNA: TGCAGTGCTAGTAAAGGCGGGACAGCCGATTCACCCCTCCACTTT. Translated, it gives CSASKGGTADSPLHF.

This clonotype has ten or more counts. This chain connects TRBV20-1 to TRBJ2-1; D may be TRBD2 (5 bases). V lost 0 bases and J lost 9, with 18 bases in between. Per germline, CDR1 DFQATT and CDR2 SNEGSKA (reference sequence). This CDR3 has 15 residues. CDR3 in DNA: TGCAGTGCTAGAGATTTCCTTCCTAGCATCAGTGAGCAGTTCTTC. It specifies CSARDFLPSISEQFF.

A single count supports this clonotype. Being one base from a much bigger clone, this may be a read error. The genes are TRBV20-1 and TRBJ2-7; TRBD2 matches at 9 bases. The trim removed 4 bases at V and 0 bases at J, leaving 7 bases unmatched. This CDR3 spans 15 amino acids. Germline CDR1 reads DFQATT; CDR2 reads SNEGSKA (reference sequence). CDR3 amino acids: CSAITNSGSSYEQYF. The CDR3 region has the DNA TGCAGTGCTATTACGAATAGCGGGAGCTCCTACGAGCAGTACTTC.

This clonotype has only a few counts. The chain carries TRBV20-1 and TRBJ2-1, with 14 bases that match TRBD2. Looked up from germline, CDR1 is DFQATT and CDR2 is SNEGSKA (reference sequence). J gave up 5 bases and V 3 bases, and 6 bases lay outside the gene matches. This CDR3 contains 16 residues. The CDR3 reads CSASGGLAGDDNEQFF. CDR3 sequence (DNA): TGCAGTGCTAGCGGGGGACTAGCGGGAGATGACAATGAGCAGTTCTTC.

This clonotype was observed at least ten times. The V and J genes are TRBV2 and TRBJ2-5; a possible D gene is TRBD1 (5 bases). Germline CDR1 reads SNHLY; CDR2 reads FYNNEI. V lost 5 bases to trimming and J lost 1 base, with 11 bases between them. CDR3 length: 14 amino acids. CDR3 bases: TGTGCCAGCAGTCCATCGACAGTCCAAGAGACCCAGTACTTC. Translation gives CASSPSTVQETQYF.

The J gene is TRBJ2-4, the V gene TRBV6-1; TRBD2 aligns across 7 bases. The CDR3 has 18 amino acids. J lost 0 bases, V lost 6 bases, and 14 bases had no gene match. Germline-derived CDR1 and CDR2 are MNHNS and SASEGT. Here the CDR3 reads CASSPSSWSGIAKNIQYF. CDR3 sequence (DNA): TGTGCCAGCAGCCCCAGCAGTTGGAGCGGGATAGCCAAAAACATTCAGTACTTC.

The table lists this clonotype with a few counts. The V gene is TRBV18, the J gene TRBJ1-1, with D possibly matching TRBD1 (6 bases). CDR1 KGHSH and CDR2 LQKENI come from the germline V gene. Trimming removed 1 base at V and 5 bases at J, with 17 bases between. This CDR3 is built from 16 residues. The CDR3 reads CASSPHPPGEGTEAFF. For the CDR3, the DNA is TGTGCCAGCTCACCACACCCCCCAGGGGAAGGAACTGAAGCTTTCTTT.

The rearrangement uses TRBV19 and TRBJ2-1; D call uncertain. V lost 9 bases and J 0 bases, leaving 9 bases between the germline ends. This CDR3 is 13 amino acids long. The germline CDR1 and CDR2 sequences are LNHDA and SQIVND (reference sequence). Here the CDR3 reads CASQMGSYNEQFF. The CDR3 region has the DNA TGTGCCAGCCAAATGGGCTCCTACAATGAGCAGTTCTTC.

This clonotype was picked up a small number of times. J is TRBJ2-7 and V is TRBV19; D might be TRBD2 (5 bases). CDR1 and CDR2 from the germline V gene are LNHDA and SQIVND (reference sequence). The CDR3 spans 13 residues. V was cut by 5 bases and J by 7 bases, with 15 bases left in between. CDR3 DNA sequence: TGTGCCAGTAGTCCCAGAATGGAGCGGGAGCAGTACTTC. Amino acid sequence: CASSPRMEREQYF.

A word on this clonotype: Possible read error: a much larger clone is one base away. The chain recombines TRBV4-1 with TRBJ1-1, with TRBD1 matching over 9 bases. CDR1 MGHRA and CDR2 YSYEKL come from the germline V gene. J gave up 7 bases and V 6 bases, and 9 bases lay outside the gene matches. The CDR3 contains 14 residues. CDR3 region: CASRHTGTGNEAFF. The DNA for the CDR3 is TGCGCCAGCAGACATACCGGGACAGGGAATGAAGCTTTCTTT.